The TCR beta chain described here comes from a study of shared clonotypes between healthy human individuals. Study outcomes and limitations: Clonotype sharing among donors was expected to depend on sequencing depth.

This clone was seen only once. Its antigen is not identified. Between the trimmed V and J ends, which lost 4 bases and 3 bases, there was a span of 6 bases. The germline V gene has CDR1 SGHNT and CDR2 YENEEA. The CDR3 is made up of 13 amino acids. Sequenced by immunoSEQ multiplex PCR; TCRdb stores in-frame clones only, minus some. The sample has about 460,000 clones, approximately 77% seen once; the top ten hold around 12%. The study enrolled healthy HIV-negative adults without recent acute infections or vaccinations as donors. Each unsorted sample relied on 90 million or so PBMCs as its source of genomic DNA.

The origin of this receptor is a woman in her thirties or forties in good health. Some clones in this sample may be carry-over from other donors' samples. The rearrangement joins TRBV11-3 to TRBJ2-2; D is undetermined. The sample consisted of PBMCs. CDR3 in DNA: TGTGCCAGCAGCTCACTTTACACCGGGGAGCTGTTTTTT. It translates to CASSSLYTGELFF.